This T cell receptor beta chain was captured by sequencing in a study of shared clonotypes between healthy human individuals. Looking at the study overall: Researchers assigned three CD4 naive, three CD4 memory, two CD8 naive and one CD8 memory plate to each donor.

Germline V gene data show CDR1 as MNHEY and CDR2 as SMNVEV (reference sequence). CDR3 length: 11 residues. With 4 bases removed from V and 4 bases from J, the gap between germline ends came to 4 bases. Execution of the assay was at deep level. Using immunoSEQ multiplex PCR, the repertoire was profiled, and TCRdb retains in-frame clones only, with some absent. The sample shows 2 million to 2.5 million clones, more than 80% of them seen only once. Study-wide points: Compared with memory subsets, naive subsets generally had larger estimated richness.

This clone was seen only once. Its antigen is still unknown. A much larger clone lies a single base off, so this may be a read error. The identical CDR3 is also encoded by other nucleotide sequences in the sample. J is TRBJ2-5 and V is TRBV27; no clear D. This receptor was taken from a man aged 18 to 30 in good health. Some clones in this sample may be carry-over from other donors' samples. Material: naive CD4+ T cells from PBMCs. The subset was: CD45RA+ positively selected. CDR3 loop: CASSYGETQYF. The CDR3 DNA follows: TGTGCCAGCAGTTACGGAGAGACCCAGTACTTC.